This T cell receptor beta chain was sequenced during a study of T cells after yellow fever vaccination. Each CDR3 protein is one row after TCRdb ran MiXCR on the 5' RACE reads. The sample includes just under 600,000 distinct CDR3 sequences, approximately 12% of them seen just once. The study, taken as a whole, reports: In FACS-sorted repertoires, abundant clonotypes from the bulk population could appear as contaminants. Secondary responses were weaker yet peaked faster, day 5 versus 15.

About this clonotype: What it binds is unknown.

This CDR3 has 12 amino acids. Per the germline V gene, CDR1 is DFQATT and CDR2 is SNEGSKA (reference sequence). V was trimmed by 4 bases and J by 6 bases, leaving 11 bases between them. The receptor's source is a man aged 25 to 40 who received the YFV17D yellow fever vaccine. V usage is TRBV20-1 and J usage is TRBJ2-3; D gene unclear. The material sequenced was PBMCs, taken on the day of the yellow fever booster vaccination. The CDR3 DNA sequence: TGCAGTGCTATCCCGACTGGGGATACGCAGTATTTT. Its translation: CSAIPTGDTQYF.